This TCR beta chain was identified in a study of T-cell reconstitution after alpha-beta-depleted transplantation in children. The CDR3 is 15 residues long. Germline V gene sequence: CDR1 SGHRS, CDR2 YFSETQ. Trimming shortened V by 2 bases and J by 1 base, and 10 bases separated the two germline ends. TCRbeta library preparation incorporated unique molecular identifiers. TCRdb fed the PCR reads into MiXCR, producing one record per CDR3 protein. The sample records 380,000 or so distinct CDR3 sequences, approximately 12% being singletons. The chain carries TRBV5-1 and TRBJ1-5; D not certain. The sample here was PBMCs, taken from the stem cell graft. The sequence was obtained from a human donor who donated a stem cell graft to a child with Fanconi anemia. The CDR3 loop reads CASSLLPASNQPQHF. The CDR3 bases are TGCGCCAGCAGCTTACTCCCGGCAAGCAATCAGCCCCAGCATTTT.